One and the same sample provided the 9 T cell receptor beta chains below, sequenced in a study of T cells in Graves' hyperthyroidism and ophthalmopathy. Template material for amplifying TCR beta CDR3 regions consisted of RNA transcripts. The study used the HTBI primer set for a first-round RT-PCR of the TCR CDR3. TCRdb ran MiXCR on the multiplex PCR reads and lists one entry per CDR3 protein. The sample has about 640,000 distinct CDR3 sequences, roughly 15% seen once; the top ten hold about 12%. Sequencing used blood. Receptors originate from a woman between 45 and 65 years old with Graves' ophthalmopathy.

There are many counts of this clonotype. The chain combines TRBV11-2 with TRBJ2-7; 9 bases line up with TRBD2. This CDR3 is built from 13 residues. Looked up from germline, CDR1 is SGHAT and CDR2 is FQNNGV. Trimming removed 6 bases from V and 4 bases from J; junction bases left unmatched: 4. DNA of the CDR3: TGTGCCAGCAGTTCTAGCGGGGTATACGAGCAGTACTTC. Its translation: CASSSSGVYEQYF.

Only a few counts were recorded for this clonotype. CDR3 in amino acids: CASRRDRDWREKLFF. The CDR3 DNA is TGTGCCAGCAGAAGGGACAGGGATTGGCGGGAAAAACTGTTTTTT. The chain is built from TRBV6-1 and TRBJ1-4, with TRBD1 identical over 9 bases. V trimming: 6 bases; J trimming: 8 bases; junction bases outside the gene matches: 10. Germline V lookup: CDR1 MNHNS, CDR2 SASEGT. This CDR3 comprises 15 residues.

In this sample, this clonotype turned up many times. The rearrangement uses TRBV27 and TRBJ2-5, with 14 bases lining up with TRBD2. The V gene end was trimmed by 4 bases and the J gene end by 4 bases; junction bases not matched to a gene: 11. From germline, CDR1 is MNHEY and CDR2 SMNVEV (reference sequence). The CDR3 has 18 residues. CDR3 sequence: CASSWRGTSGRLPETQYF. The CDR3 DNA sequence: TGTGCCAGCAGTTGGCGAGGGACTAGCGGGAGACTGCCAGAGACCCAGTACTTC.

This clonotype was observed a few times. This chain connects TRBV20-1 to TRBJ2-1; D may be TRBD1 (5 bases). Germline V CDR1 and CDR2: DFQATT, SNEGSKA (reference sequence). The CDR3 extends over 16 amino acids. V lost 0 bases and J 5 bases, leaving 17 bases between the germline ends. CDR3 sequence reads: CSARDGAGLYNNEQFF. CDR3 in DNA: TGCAGTGCTAGAGATGGGGCAGGGTTGTATAACAATGAGCAGTTCTTC.

This chain joins TRBV13 and TRBJ2-1; a weak D match, TRBD2 (5 bases). The CDR3 loop spans 16 amino acids. V lost 4 bases and J 2 bases, leaving 15 bases between the germline ends. CDR1 and CDR2 (germline): PRHDT, FYEKMQ (reference sequence). The CDR3 region has the DNA TGTGCCAGCAGCTCCTCTGGCGGGCCCCCCTACAATGAGCAGTTCTTC. Its translation is CASSSSGGPPYNEQFF.

The table lists this clonotype with many counts. This sequence joins TRBV3-1 and TRBJ2-5; D is unresolved. Germline CDR1 is LGHDT and CDR2 is YNNKEL (reference sequence). Trimming cost V 1 base and J 1 base, with 7 bases left between them. CDR3 size: 14 residues. The CDR3 DNA sequence: TGTGCCAGCAGCCAAGGCTCGAGCCAAGAGACCCAGTACTTC. Translated: CASSQGSSQETQYF.

This clonotype was seen many times. The rearrangement links TRBV7-2 to TRBJ1-5; TRBD1 agrees at 7 bases. V was pared by 5 bases and J by 6 bases, with 4 bases of the junction left unmatched. The CDR3 runs 13 residues. CDR1 is SGHTA and CDR2 is FQGNSA in the germline V gene. DNA for the CDR3: TGTGCCAGCAGCAGGGGGCATGGTCAGCCCCAGCATTTT. Translation gives CASSRGHGQPQHF.

This chain's CDR3 is CASSQDLLYRGNTGELFF. The CDR3 nucleotides are TGTGCCAGCAGCCAAGATCTATTGTACAGGGGGAACACCGGGGAGCTGTTTTTT. The rearrangement uses TRBV3-2 and TRBJ2-2; TRBD1, the table's D call, was not compared with the DNA. TRBV3-2 corresponds to a pseudogene. The CDR3 totals 18 residues.

This clonotype appeared many times. The chain carries TRBV29-1 and TRBJ2-7; 9 positions agree with TRBD2. CDR1 SQVTM and CDR2 ANQGSEA come from the germline V gene. J was trimmed by 1 base and V by 7 bases; bases with no gene match: 26. The CDR3 is 20 amino acids. DNA for the CDR3: TGCAGCGCTTGTGCCCCGCGCAAGGGGACTAGCCGTCTAGCTTCCTACGAGCAGTACTTC. Translation: CSACAPRKGTSRLASYEQYF.